A single sample is the source of the 7 T cell receptor beta chains below, sequenced in a study of human T cells and chemical hapten exposure. Described time point: patch test 1, 2 weeks after DPC sensitization. Treatment indicated: therapeutic diphenylcyclopropenone sensitization with weekly scalp DPC. TCRdb called the RACE reads again in MiXCR, with one record for every CDR3 protein. Of 300,000 to 450,000 distinct CDR3 sequences listed, approximately 5.1% were seen once; the top ten hold 2% to 2.5%. The source material was whole blood, sampled in connection with sensitization to the hapten diphenylcyclopropenone (DPC). These receptors all come from a woman between 45 and 60 years old with alopecia areata. Some clones in this sample may be carry-over from other donors' samples.

Of note for this clonotype: Here the CDR3 omits its conserved ending phenylalanine or tryptophan, so a read error is the likely source. The rearrangement uses TRBV15 and TRBJ1-3; D not certain. V lost 6 bases, J lost 8 bases, and 8 bases lay in between. The germline V gene has CDR1 LNHNV and CDR2 YYDKDF (reference sequence). CDR3 size: 11 residues. CDR3 coding DNA: TGTGCCACCAGAGCCGAGGACACCATATATATT. Its protein is CATRAEDTIYI.

The chain carries TRBV2 and TRBJ2-2; the match to TRBD1 covers 8 bases. Germline CDR1 and CDR2: SNHLY and FYNNEI. This CDR3 region has 15 residues. J gave up 5 bases and V 6 bases, and 8 bases lay outside the gene matches. The CDR3 DNA is TGTGCCAGCAGCGGGACAGGCATACTAACCGGGGAGCTGTTTTTT. Translating it yields CASSGTGILTGELFF.

The sample holds many counts of this clonotype. J is TRBJ2-1 and V is TRBV5-1; tentatively, D is TRBD2 (6 bases). V was clipped by 4 bases and J by 7 bases, with 12 bases between them. The V gene's germline CDR1 is SGHRS and CDR2 YFSETQ. The CDR3 spans 13 residues. This chain's CDR3 is CASSQGLLNEQFF. CDR3 DNA: TGCGCCAGCAGCCAGGGACTTCTTAATGAGCAGTTCTTC.

This clonotype was seen ten or more times. The chain has TRBV7-9 and TRBJ2-7; D may be TRBD1 (6 bases). The length of the CDR3 is 16 residues. Germline CDR1 is SEHNR and CDR2 is FQNEAQ (reference sequence). Trimming cost V 1 base and J 5 bases, with 18 bases left between them. The CDR3 nucleotides read TGTGCCAGCAGCTTAGGTTTCTGGCAGGGGAAGGACGAGCAGTACTTC. Its translation is CASSLGFWQGKDEQYF.

This clonotype was recorded at least ten times. The rearrangement joins TRBV10-3 to TRBJ1-1, with 7 nucleotides matching TRBD1. The CDR3 extends over 14 amino acids. The germline V gene encodes CDR1 ENHRY and CDR2 SYGVKD. V shed 5 bases, J shed 4 bases, and the junction held 7 bases outside the gene matches. The CDR3 sequence: CAISTGEEGTEAFF. The DNA for the CDR3 is TGTGCCATCAGTACAGGGGAGGAGGGCACTGAAGCTTTCTTT.

The chain links TRBV28 to TRBJ2-1; D gene unclear. V was trimmed by 6 bases and J by 7 bases, leaving 7 bases between them. The CDR3 sequence is 11 residues long. CDR1 is MDHEN, CDR2 SYDVKM, per germline. CDR3 DNA sequence: TGTGCCAGCAGGCGTGGGAATGAGCAGTTCTTC. Protein: CASRRGNEQFF.

This clonotype was found a few times. V usage is TRBV10-2 and J usage is TRBJ2-1, with 9 bases aligning to TRBD2. Germline V CDR1 and CDR2: WSHSY, SAAADI. This CDR3 has 13 amino acids. V lost 4 bases to trimming and J lost 9 bases; unmatched junction nucleotides: 4. In DNA, the CDR3 is TGCGCCAGCAGTGTTATGACTAGCGGTGAGCAGTTCTTC. This gives the protein CASSVMTSGEQFF.